This TCR beta chain emerged from a study of cytomegalovirus exposure and HLA in healthy donors. Study-wide background: Some 85 million unique TCRs, all from HLA-typed donors, were included in an early release of the data.

The length of the CDR3 is 15 residues. The ends lost 3 bases at V and 2 bases at J; junction bases unmatched: 6. Germline V gene data show CDR1 as MDHEN and CDR2 as SYDVKM. Primers: 60 Vbeta forward and 13 Jbeta reverse. Libraries were prepared by immunoSEQ multiplex PCR; TCRdb keeps only in-frame clonotypes and omits some of them. Of tens of thousands of clones detected, roughly 80% appear once; the ten largest clones hold 2.5% to 3%. The material sequenced was PBMCs. The receptor comes from a man aged 25-40 years in good health and CMV-seronegative. This chain joins TRBV28 and TRBJ2-5, with 7 bases fitting TRBD1. Here the CDR3 reads CASSFDPRGQETQYF. Written as DNA, the CDR3 is TGTGCCAGCAGTTTCGACCCCAGGGGGCAAGAGACCCAGTACTTC.